This TCR beta chain was captured by sequencing in a study of blood T cell repertoires in COVID-19. Across the study: From the United States, Italy and Spain came samples of acute and convalescent COVID-19.

The CDR3 length is 12 residues. Germline CDR1 SGHTA, CDR2 FQGNSA. Trimming stripped 4 bases from V and 3 bases from J, with 6 bases between. Clones were read by immunoSEQ multiplex PCR, and TCRdb kept only the in-frame ones, dropping some. In the table there are some 200,000 clones, 86% of which are singletons. The sequence derives from a woman between 50 and 59 years old with acute or convalescent COVID-19. Sequenced sample: peripheral blood. The genes are TRBV7-2 and TRBJ1-1, with D unresolved. The DNA of the CDR3 is TGTGCCAGCAGCTCCATGTACACTGAAGCTTTCTTT. Encoded protein: CASSSMYTEAFF.